This T cell receptor (beta chain) stems from a study of blood T cell repertoires in COVID-19. Study details: Samples of COVID-19 (acute and convalescent) were obtained from the United States, Italy and Spain. PBMCs, B-cell-depleted T cells, or T cells were the source of the cDNA or gDNA that made up the material.

Authors' processing steps: How many nucleated cells were present was estimated from reference gene primer amplification. Produced via immunoSEQ multiplex PCR; TCRdb's table is partial and in-frame only. The DNA gave D and trimming, while V, J and clone size come from that table. The table has about 260,000 clones, about four fifths seen once. CDR1 is SGHRS, CDR2 YFSETQ, per germline. The CDR3 is 15 amino acids. V was clipped by 7 bases and J by 3 bases, with 19 bases between them. Sequences were obtained from peripheral blood. The gene calls are TRBV5-1 and TRBJ1-1, with a tentative D call TRBD1 (6 bases). The clonotype comes from a woman aged 40 to 50 who had recovered from COVID-19. The CDR3 here is CASGLGARSDTEAFF. The DNA for the CDR3 is TGCGCCAGCGGCCTGGGGGCCCGGTCCGACACTGAAGCTTTCTTT.